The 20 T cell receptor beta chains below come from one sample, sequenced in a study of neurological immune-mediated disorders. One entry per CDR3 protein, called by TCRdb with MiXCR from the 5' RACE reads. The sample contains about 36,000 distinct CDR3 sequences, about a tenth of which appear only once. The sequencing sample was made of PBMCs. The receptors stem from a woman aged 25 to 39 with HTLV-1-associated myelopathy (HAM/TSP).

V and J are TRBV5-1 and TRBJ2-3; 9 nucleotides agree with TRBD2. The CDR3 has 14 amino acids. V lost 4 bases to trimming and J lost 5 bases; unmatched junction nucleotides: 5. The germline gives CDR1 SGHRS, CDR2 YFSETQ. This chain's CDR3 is CASSQGLAEDTQYF. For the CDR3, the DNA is TGCGCCAGCAGCCAGGGACTAGCAGAAGATACGCAGTATTTT.

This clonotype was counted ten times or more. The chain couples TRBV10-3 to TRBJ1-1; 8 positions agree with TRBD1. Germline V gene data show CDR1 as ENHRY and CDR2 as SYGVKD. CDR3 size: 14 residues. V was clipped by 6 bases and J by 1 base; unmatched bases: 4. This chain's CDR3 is CAIRKTGANTEAFF. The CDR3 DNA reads TGTGCCATCAGGAAGACAGGGGCGAACACTGAAGCTTTCTTT.

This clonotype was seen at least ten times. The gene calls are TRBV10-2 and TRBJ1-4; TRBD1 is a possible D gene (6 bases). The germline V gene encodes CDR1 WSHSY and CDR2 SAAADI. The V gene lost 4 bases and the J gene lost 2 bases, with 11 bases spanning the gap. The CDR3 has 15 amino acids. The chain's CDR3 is CASSAGAGTNEKLFF. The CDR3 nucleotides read TGCGCCAGCAGTGCAGGGGCAGGGACTAATGAAAAACTGTTTTTT.

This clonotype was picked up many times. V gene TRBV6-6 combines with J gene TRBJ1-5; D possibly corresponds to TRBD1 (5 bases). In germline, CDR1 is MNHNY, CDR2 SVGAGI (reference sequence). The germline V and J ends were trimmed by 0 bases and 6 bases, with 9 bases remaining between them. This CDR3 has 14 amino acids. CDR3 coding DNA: TGTGCCAGCAGTTACTCCGTGGGGCTTCAGCCCCAGCATTTT. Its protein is CASSYSVGLQPQHF.

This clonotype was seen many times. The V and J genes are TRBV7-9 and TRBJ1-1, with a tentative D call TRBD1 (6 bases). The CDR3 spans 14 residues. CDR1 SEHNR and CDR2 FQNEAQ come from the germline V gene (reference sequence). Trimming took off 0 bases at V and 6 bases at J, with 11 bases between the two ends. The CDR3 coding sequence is TGTGCCAGCAGCTTAGCGATGGGGGCCGCTGAAGCTTTCTTT. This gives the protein CASSLAMGAAEAFF.

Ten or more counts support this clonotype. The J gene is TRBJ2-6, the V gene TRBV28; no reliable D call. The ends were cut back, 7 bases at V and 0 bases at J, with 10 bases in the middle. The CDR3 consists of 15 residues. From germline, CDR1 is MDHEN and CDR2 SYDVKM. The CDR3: CASNKLVSGANVLTF. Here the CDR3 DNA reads TGTGCCAGCAATAAATTAGTCTCTGGGGCCAACGTCCTGACTTTC.

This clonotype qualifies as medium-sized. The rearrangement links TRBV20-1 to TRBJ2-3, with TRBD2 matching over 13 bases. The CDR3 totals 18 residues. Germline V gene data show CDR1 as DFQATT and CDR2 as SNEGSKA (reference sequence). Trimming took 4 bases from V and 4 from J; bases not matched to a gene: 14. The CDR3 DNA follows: TGCAGTGCTACGGTACTAGCGGGGGGGCCGAGCTTCTCAGATACGCAGTATTTT. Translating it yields CSATVLAGGPSFSDTQYF.

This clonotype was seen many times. DNA of the CDR3: TGCAGTGCTAGACGGACAGGCAGTGGGAACACTGAAGCTTTCTTT. Its translation is CSARRTGSGNTEAFF. The chain has TRBV20-1 and TRBJ1-1; 7 bases align to TRBD1. Unmatched junction bases numbered 7, after V lost 2 bases and J lost 1 base. CDR1 is DFQATT, CDR2 SNEGSKA, per germline (reference sequence). The CDR3 is 15 amino acids.

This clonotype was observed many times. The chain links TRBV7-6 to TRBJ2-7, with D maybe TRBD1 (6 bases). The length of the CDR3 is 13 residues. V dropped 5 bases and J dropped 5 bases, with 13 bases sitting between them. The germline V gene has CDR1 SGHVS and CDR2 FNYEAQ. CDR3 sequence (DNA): TGTGCCAGCAGCAGCCCACAGGGCCACGAGCAGTACTTC. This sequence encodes CASSSPQGHEQYF.

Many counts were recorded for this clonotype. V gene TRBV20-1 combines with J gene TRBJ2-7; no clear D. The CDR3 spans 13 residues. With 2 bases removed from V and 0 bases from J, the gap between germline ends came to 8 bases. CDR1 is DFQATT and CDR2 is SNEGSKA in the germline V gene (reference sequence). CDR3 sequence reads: CSARLPHSYEQYF. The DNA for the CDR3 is TGCAGTGCTAGACTACCACACTCCTACGAGCAGTACTTC.

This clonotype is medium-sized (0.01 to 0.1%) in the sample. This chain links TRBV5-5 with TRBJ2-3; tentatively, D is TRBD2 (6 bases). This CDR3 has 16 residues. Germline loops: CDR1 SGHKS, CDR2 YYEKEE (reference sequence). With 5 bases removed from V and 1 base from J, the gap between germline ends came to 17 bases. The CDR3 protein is CASRVTGRGGTDTQYF. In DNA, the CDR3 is TGTGCCAGCAGAGTAACCGGGCGGGGAGGCACAGATACGCAGTATTTT.

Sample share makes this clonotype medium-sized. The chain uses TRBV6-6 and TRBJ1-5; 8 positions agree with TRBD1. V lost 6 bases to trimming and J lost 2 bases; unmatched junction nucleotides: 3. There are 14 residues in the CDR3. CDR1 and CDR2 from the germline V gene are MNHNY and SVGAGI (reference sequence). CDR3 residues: CASRTGARNQPQHF. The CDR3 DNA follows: TGTGCCAGCAGGACAGGGGCTCGCAATCAGCCCCAGCATTTT.

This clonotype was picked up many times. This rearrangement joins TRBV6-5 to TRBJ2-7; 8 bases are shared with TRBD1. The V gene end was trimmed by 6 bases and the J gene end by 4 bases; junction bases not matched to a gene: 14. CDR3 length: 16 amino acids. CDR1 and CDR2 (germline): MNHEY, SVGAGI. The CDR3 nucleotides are TGTGCCAGCAGGGCGCCCTTTGCAGGGGGCCCGTACGAGCAGTACTTC. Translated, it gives CASRAPFAGGPYEQYF.

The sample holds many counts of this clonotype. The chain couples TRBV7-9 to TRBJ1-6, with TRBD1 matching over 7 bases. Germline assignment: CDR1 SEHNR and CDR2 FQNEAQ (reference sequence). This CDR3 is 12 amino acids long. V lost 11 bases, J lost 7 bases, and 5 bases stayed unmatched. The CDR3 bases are TGTGCCTTCAGGGGGGGAAATTCACCCCTCCACTTT. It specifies CAFRGGNSPLHF.

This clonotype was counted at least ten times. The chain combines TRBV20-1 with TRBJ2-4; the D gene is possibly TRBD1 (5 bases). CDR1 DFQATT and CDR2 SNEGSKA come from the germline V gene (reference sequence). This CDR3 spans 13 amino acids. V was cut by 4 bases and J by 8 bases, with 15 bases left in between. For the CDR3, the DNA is TGCAGTGCTAAATCAGGGCATCTCGACATTCAGTACTTC. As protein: CSAKSGHLDIQYF.

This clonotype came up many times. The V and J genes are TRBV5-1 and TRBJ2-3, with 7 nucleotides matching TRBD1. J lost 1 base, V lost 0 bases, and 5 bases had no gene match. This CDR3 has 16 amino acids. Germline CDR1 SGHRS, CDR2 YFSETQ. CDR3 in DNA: TGCGCCAGCAGCTTGGCCACCCAGGGGGGCACAGATACGCAGTATTTT. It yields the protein CASSLATQGGTDTQYF.

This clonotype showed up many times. The CDR3 DNA is TGCAGTGCTAGTCCCGGGAATGAAAAACTGTTTTTT. Residues: CSASPGNEKLFF. The chain links TRBV20-1 to TRBJ1-4, with no clear D. The CDR3 covers 12 residues. The V gene lost 3 bases and the J gene lost 5 bases, with 7 bases spanning the gap. Germline values: CDR1 DFQATT, CDR2 SNEGSKA (reference sequence).

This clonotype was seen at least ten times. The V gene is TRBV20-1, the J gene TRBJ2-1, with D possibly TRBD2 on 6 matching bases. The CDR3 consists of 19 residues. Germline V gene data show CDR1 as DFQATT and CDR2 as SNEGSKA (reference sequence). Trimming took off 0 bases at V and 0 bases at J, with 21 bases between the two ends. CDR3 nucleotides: TGCAGTGCTAGAGATGGGAGGAGTGGTTGGAGGAGCTCCTACAATGAGCAGTTCTTC. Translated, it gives CSARDGRSGWRSSYNEQFF.

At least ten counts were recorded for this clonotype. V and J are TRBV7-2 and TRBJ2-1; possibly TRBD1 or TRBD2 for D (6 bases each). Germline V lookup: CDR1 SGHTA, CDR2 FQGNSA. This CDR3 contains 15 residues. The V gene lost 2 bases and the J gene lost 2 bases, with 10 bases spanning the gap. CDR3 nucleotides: TGTGCCAGCAGCTTAACGGGGGCCGCCTACAATGAGCAGTTCTTC. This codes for CASSLTGAAYNEQFF.

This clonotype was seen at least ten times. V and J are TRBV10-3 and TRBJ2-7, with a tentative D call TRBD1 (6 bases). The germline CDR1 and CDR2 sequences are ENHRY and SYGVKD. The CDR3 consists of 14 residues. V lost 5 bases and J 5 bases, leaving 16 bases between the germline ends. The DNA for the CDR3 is TGTGCCATCAGTCCCCTCCAGGGGATACACGAGCAGTACTTC. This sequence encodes CAISPLQGIHEQYF.